These T cell receptor beta chains were read from a single sample in a study of CXCR3-negative and CXCR3-positive naive CD8 T cells. TCRdb re-called the 5' RACE reads, yielding one record per CDR3 amino acid sequence without DNA. Here the sample table reports over 35,000 distinct CDR3 sequences. The sequencing input was memory CD8+ T cells from blood. These receptors were collected from a human donor in good health. Some clones in this sample may be carry-over from other donors' samples. Each CDR3 is given with its conserved first and last residue. Each record gives: J gene, V gene, clone size, CDR3 protein. Rows may omit the clone size; those that give it use once, few, many or a size class.

TRBJ1-6 | TRBV7-3 | NA | CASSPEYNSPLHF
TRBJ2-7 | TRBV28 | NA | CASSNPGTGSWYEQYF
TRBJ2-7 | TRBV7-9 | NA | CASSYRTGGSYEQYF
TRBJ2-7 | TRBV6-5 | NA | CASSPGQGSYEQYF
TRBJ2-7 | TRBV13 | NA | CASSLVGGRKPYEQYF
TRBJ1-3 | TRBV12-3/TRBV12-4 | NA | CASSLGGSDSGNTIYF
TRBJ1-2 | TRBV11-2 | NA | CASSLAFRGRGYTF
TRBJ2-2 | TRBV29-1 | NA | CSVVPLTDTNTGELFF
TRBJ2-2 | TRBV29-1 | NA | CSVEGTRPTGELFF
TRBJ2-7 | TRBV12-3/TRBV12-4 | NA | CASSLTSSGAIEQYF
TRBJ2-4 | TRBV14 | NA | CASSQARGLAKNIQYF
TRBJ2-7 | TRBV10-3 | NA | CAISESSSGPSYEQYF
TRBJ2-1 | TRBV6-5 | NA | CASSYSQYNEQFF
TRBJ1-1 | TRBV7-9 | NA | CASSLYVNTEAFF
TRBJ2-5 | TRBV7-6 | NA | CASRAGDQETQYF
TRBJ2-7 | TRBV27 | NA | CASSLSFRDYEQYF
TRBJ1-1 | TRBV29-1 | NA | CSNGQGLNTEAFF
TRBJ2-3 | TRBV28 | NA | CASRRQVAGGAHTQYF
TRBJ2-2 | TRBV12-3/TRBV12-4 | NA | CASSLRPGSAGELFF
TRBJ2-7 | TRBV20-1 | NA | CSARSDLTAYEQYF
TRBJ2-1 | TRBV7-8 | medium-sized | CASSVPGTSVVNEQFF
TRBJ2-7 | TRBV6-1 | NA | CASSAAGEANEQYF
TRBJ1-2 | TRBV4-3 | NA | CASSQGRQGGDGYTF
TRBJ2-3 | TRBV6-5 | NA | CASSYFDRGDTQYF
TRBJ1-5 | TRBV7-6 | NA | CASSFEDNQPQHF
TRBJ2-3 | TRBV29-1 | NA | CSATLPRGASTDTQYF
TRBJ2-1 | TRBV27 | NA | CASSLREGTYNEQFF
TRBJ2-7 | TRBV4-3 | NA | CASSQDTGSSYEQYF
TRBJ2-7 | TRBV29-1 | NA | CSVTGGAFEQYF
TRBJ2-1 | TRBV20-1 | NA | CSASVQAYNEQFF
TRBJ2-7 | TRBV30 | NA | CAWRGTGGSWYEQYF
TRBJ2-1 | TRBV11-2 | NA | CASSPKSGIYNEQFF
TRBJ2-1 | TRBV28 | NA | CASSFTGQGHNEQFF
TRBJ2-7 | TRBV4-2 | NA | CASSQGSPGDEQYF
TRBJ1-2 | TRBV4-3 | NA | CASGEGLGYGYTF
TRBJ2-7 | TRBV4-1 | NA | CASSQDRAGQGHEQYF
TRBJ2-2 | TRBV19 | NA | CASSITITGELFF
TRBJ2-5 | TRBV20-1 | NA | CSARDGGVMETQYF
TRBJ1-3 | TRBV4-2 | NA | CASSKEEGTYSGNTIYF
TRBJ2-7 | TRBV11-2 | NA | CASSLGQGALYEQYF
TRBJ1-1 | TRBV28 | NA | CASSLSTRLSDEAFF
TRBJ2-3 | TRBV6-2/TRBV6-3 | NA | CASRRQADHTDTQYF
TRBJ1-6 | TRBV6-5 | NA | CASSYRVQNNSPLHF
TRBJ2-2 | TRBV6-1 | NA | CASSGTGTENTGELFF
TRBJ2-3 | TRBV29-1 | NA | CSVEESGFHTDTQYF
TRBJ1-1 | TRBV20-1 | medium-sized | CSAPPEGRNTEAFF
TRBJ2-7 | TRBV11-2 | NA | CASLGTDPYEQYF
TRBJ2-5 | TRBV5-1 | NA | CASRLERFGETQYF
TRBJ1-1 | TRBV7-9 | NA | CASSAPGKEAFF
TRBJ2-4 | TRBV5-5 | NA | CASSKFRAKNIQYF
TRBJ2-1 | TRBV12-3/TRBV12-4 | NA | CASSLLAGDYNEQFF
TRBJ1-1 | TRBV10-1 | NA | CASSESVGENTEAFF
TRBJ2-3 | TRBV20-1 | NA | CSAIPLEGGPTDTQYF
TRBJ1-3 | TRBV29-1 | NA | CSVQARGPEQRSSGNTIYF
TRBJ2-7 | TRBV4-1 | NA | CASSLWESYEQYF
TRBJ2-7 | TRBV19 | NA | CASTAGTGGYEQYF